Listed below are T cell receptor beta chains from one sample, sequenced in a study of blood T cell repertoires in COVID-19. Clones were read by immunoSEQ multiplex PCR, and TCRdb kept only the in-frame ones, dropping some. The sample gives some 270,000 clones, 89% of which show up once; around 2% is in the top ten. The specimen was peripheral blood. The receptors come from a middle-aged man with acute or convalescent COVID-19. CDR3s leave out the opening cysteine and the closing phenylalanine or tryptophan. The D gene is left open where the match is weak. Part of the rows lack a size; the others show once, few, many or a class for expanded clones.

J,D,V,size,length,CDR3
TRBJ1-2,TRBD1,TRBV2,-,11,ASGPDRVYGYT
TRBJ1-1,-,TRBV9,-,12,ASSVYQGSTEAF
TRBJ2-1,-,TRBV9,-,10,ASSASGTSQF
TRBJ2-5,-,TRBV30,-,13,AWSEGTGIQETQY
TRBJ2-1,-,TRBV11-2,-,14,ASSLVLASPGNEQF
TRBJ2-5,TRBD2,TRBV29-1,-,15,SVVGSRGAGGLETQY
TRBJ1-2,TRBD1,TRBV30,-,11,AWSRQGRLGYT
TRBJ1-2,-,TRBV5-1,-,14,ASSWDGTPKADGYT
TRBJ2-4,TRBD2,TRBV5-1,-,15,ASSLELAGEIGNIQY
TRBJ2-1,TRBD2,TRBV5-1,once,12,ASSLAGSENEQF
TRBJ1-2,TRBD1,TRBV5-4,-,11,ASSHSDREGYT
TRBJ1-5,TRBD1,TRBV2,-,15,ASSQTLDRGGNQPQH
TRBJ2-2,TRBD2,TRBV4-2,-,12,ASRAGGNTGELF
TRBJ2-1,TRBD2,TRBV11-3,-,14,ASSLIEAGGWNEQF
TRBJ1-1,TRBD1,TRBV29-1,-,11,SVAGGVWSEAF
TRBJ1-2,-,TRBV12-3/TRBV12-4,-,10,ASSLARSGYT
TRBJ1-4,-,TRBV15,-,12,ATSRDRVGEKLF
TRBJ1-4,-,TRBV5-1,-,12,ASSWEGGYEKLF
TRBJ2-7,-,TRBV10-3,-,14,AISESREQGNYEQY
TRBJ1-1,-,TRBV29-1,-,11,SAVRDVYTEAF
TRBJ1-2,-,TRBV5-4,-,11,ASSPGYGYGYT
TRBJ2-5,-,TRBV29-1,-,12,SVEDLSDQETQY
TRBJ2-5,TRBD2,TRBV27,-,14,ASSLSLAGGGETQY
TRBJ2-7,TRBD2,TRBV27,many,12,ASSSSGYVYEQY
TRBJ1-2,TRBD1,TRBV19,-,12,ASSRDRRLGGYT
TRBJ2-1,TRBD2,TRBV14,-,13,ASSQAASGVSRKF
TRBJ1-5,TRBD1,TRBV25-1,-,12,ASSNTGQGSPQH